A selection of T cell receptor beta chains follows, all from one sample in a study of shared clonotypes between healthy human individuals. Generated by immunoSEQ multiplex PCR, the TCRdb table keeps only in-frame clones and is missing some. The sample has about 1,900,000 clones, roughly 95% seen once. The source material was naive CD8+ T cells sorted from blood. Receptor source: a man aged 18 to 30 in good health. Both conserved end residues are part of each CDR3. The D gene is left open where the match is weak. Clone size is stated in some rows and not others, as once, few, many or a class when expanded.

j_gene,v_gene,abundance,len,d_gene,CDR3aa
TRBJ1-1,TRBV4-1,.,14,.,CASSQDWVGTEAFF
TRBJ1-5,TRBV6-5,.,14,TRBD1,CASSYLTGVQPQHF
TRBJ1-6,TRBV27,.,16,.,CASSLLGPRDGSPLHF
TRBJ2-7,TRBV19,.,13,.,CASSMGLSYEQYF
TRBJ2-2,TRBV4-1,.,17,.,CASSQVSGGTDTGELFF
TRBJ1-5,TRBV7-2,.,16,.,CASSLGGNAELGPQHF
TRBJ2-7,TRBV6-5,.,13,.,CASRPGLTYEQYF
TRBJ1-1,TRBV4-1,.,14,TRBD1,CASSNRGEGTEAFF
TRBJ2-7,TRBV6-5,.,13,.,CAAMPGPTYEQYF
TRBJ2-4,TRBV27,.,13,.,CASSFSAQNIQYF
TRBJ2-7,TRBV13,.,12,.,CASSSEIGEQYF
TRBJ2-7,TRBV27,.,14,.,CASSEGRGDYEQYF
TRBJ2-7,TRBV5-8,.,13,.,CASSASGFRGQYF
TRBJ2-3,TRBV28,.,16,.,CASTLLAGSSTDTQYF
TRBJ1-2,TRBV2,.,13,.,CASSEALGDGYTF
TRBJ2-5,TRBV7-8,.,16,.,CASSMGMAGDQETQYF
TRBJ1-2,TRBV9,once,13,.,CASSVGAGNGYTF
TRBJ2-7,TRBV4-1,.,15,.,CASSHGRPGGDEQYF
TRBJ2-7,TRBV27,once,14,TRBD2,CASSPAGEGYEQYF
TRBJ1-3,TRBV11-3,.,14,.,CASSLDRIWTTIYF
TRBJ2-1,TRBV9,.,13,TRBD1,CASSEQGFNEQFF
TRBJ2-3,TRBV2,.,14,.,CASSEGQGTDTQYF
TRBJ2-2,TRBV19,.,16,TRBD2,CASSELAGGDTGELFF
TRBJ2-7,TRBV4-1,.,15,TRBD1,CASSQGDRGAYEQYF
TRBJ2-7,TRBV30,.,12,.,CAWSMLAYEQYF
TRBJ2-1,TRBV7-9,.,14,.,CASSYGTLYNEQFF
TRBJ2-3,TRBV28,.,18,.,CASSASVPKQPWEDTQYF
TRBJ1-2,TRBV29-1,.,14,TRBD1,CSVENPDRDYGYTF
TRBJ2-1,TRBV27,once,15,TRBD2,CASTSRNSGANEQFF
TRBJ2-5,TRBV27,.,14,TRBD2,CASRLAGGQETQYF
TRBJ2-1,TRBV9,.,15,.,CASSVALAENNEQFF
TRBJ1-1,TRBV5-6,.,14,.,CASSWGPGNTEAFF
TRBJ1-3,TRBV2,.,12,.,CASSDSRNTIYF
TRBJ2-7,TRBV7-9,.,17,.,CASSLASGGTGTYEQYF
TRBJ2-2,TRBV7-9,.,13,.,CASSPPGPGEMFF
TRBJ2-1,TRBV4-1,.,12,.,CASSQDGNEQFF
TRBJ1-6,TRBV7-9,.,14,.,CASSLPGLNSPLHF
TRBJ2-7,TRBV4-2,once,14,.,CASSHPEARYEQYF
TRBJ1-1,TRBV19,few,14,.,CASSILGVNTEAFF
TRBJ2-2,TRBV19,.,14,.,CASTRQLPTGELFF
TRBJ2-1,TRBV4-3,.,16,.,CASSQDLAGVSNEQFF
TRBJ1-5,TRBV28,.,14,.,CASSWSQGYQPQHF
TRBJ2-3,TRBV29-1,.,14,TRBD1,CSVEGQPVADTQYF
TRBJ2-7,TRBV9,.,16,.,CASSPSDSLRSYEQYF
TRBJ2-5,TRBV6-5,.,15,.,CASTPRRGPGETQYF
TRBJ2-3,TRBV4-1,.,15,TRBD2,CASSQLGLGGDTQYF
TRBJ2-3,TRBV7-6,.,15,TRBD1,CASSLAGQGADTQYF
TRBJ2-7,TRBV4-1,.,17,TRBD1,CASSQGEASRGLGEQYF
TRBJ2-7,TRBV6-1,.,13,.,CASSVYREYEQYF
TRBJ1-1,TRBV7-8,.,13,.,CASTLTSRTEAFF
TRBJ2-7,TRBV18,.,15,TRBD2,CASSPLERGPLEQYF
TRBJ2-1,TRBV7-6,.,15,.,CASSLALGLPGEQFF
TRBJ2-2,TRBV11-2,.,15,.,CASSLDSPGTGELFF
TRBJ1-1,TRBV2,.,18,.,CASSEAPKKGVLNTEAFF
TRBJ2-5,TRBV28,.,18,.,CASSSTNLDYQPKETQYF
TRBJ2-5,TRBV28,.,15,.,CASSLWLGGGETQYF
TRBJ2-7,TRBV10-3,.,13,.,CAISPSDSYEQYF